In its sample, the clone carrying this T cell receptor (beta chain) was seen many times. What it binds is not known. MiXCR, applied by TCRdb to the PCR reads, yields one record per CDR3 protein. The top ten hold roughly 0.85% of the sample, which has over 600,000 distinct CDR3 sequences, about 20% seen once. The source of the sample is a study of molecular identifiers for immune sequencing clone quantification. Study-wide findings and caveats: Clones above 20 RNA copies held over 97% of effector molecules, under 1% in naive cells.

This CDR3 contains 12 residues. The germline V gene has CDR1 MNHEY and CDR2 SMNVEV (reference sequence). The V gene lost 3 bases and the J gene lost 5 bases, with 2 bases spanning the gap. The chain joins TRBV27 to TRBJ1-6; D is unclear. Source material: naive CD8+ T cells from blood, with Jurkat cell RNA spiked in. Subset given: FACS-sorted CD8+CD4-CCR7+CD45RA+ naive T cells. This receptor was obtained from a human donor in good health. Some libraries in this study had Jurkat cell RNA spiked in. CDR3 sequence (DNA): TGTGCCAGCAGTTTGAATAATTCACCCCTCCACTTT. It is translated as CASSLNNSPLHF.